One sample yielded the 21 T cell receptor beta chains listed below, sequenced in a study of blood T cell repertoires in COVID-19. Profiling relied on immunoSEQ multiplex PCR, and the TCRdb table lists in-frame clones only, not all of them. The sample consists of around 41,000 clones, 70% to 90% of them appearing once. The sequencing input was peripheral blood. All receptors derive from a human donor in a cohort sampled during active COVID-19.

V is TRBV5-6 and J is TRBJ2-5, with 7 nucleotides matching TRBD1. V was pared by 4 bases and J by 0 bases, with 3 bases of the junction left unmatched. The CDR3 extends over 14 amino acids. Germline CDR1 reads SGHDT; CDR2 reads YYEEEE. CDR3 coding DNA: TGTGCCAGCAGCGTGGGACAGCACCAAGAGACCCAGTACTTC. This translates into CASSVGQHQETQYF.

The CDR3: CASSFQGGNTEAFF. The DNA for the CDR3 is TGCGCCAGCAGCTTCCAGGGGGGGAACACTGAAGCTTTCTTT. The gene calls are TRBV5-1 and TRBJ1-1; 7 bases map to TRBD1. The CDR3 spans 14 residues. V was clipped by 2 bases and J by 1 base; unmatched bases: 2. The germline V gene has CDR1 SGHRS and CDR2 YFSETQ. Full variable domain (missing parts from reference TRBV5-1 and TRBJ1-1): KAGVTQTPRYLIKTRGQQVTLSCSPISGHRSVSWYQQTPGQGLQFLFEYFSETQRNKGNFPGRFSGRQFSNSRSEMNVSTLELGDSALYLCASSFQGGNTEAFFGQGTRLTVV.

This rearrangement joins TRBV7-8 to TRBJ1-1; perhaps TRBD1 as D (6 bases). V was trimmed by 1 base and J by 1 base, leaving 13 bases between them. The CDR3 is made up of 16 amino acids. Germline V gene lookup returns CDR1 SGHVS and CDR2 FQNEAQ. CDR3: CASSLGRGLRNTEAFF. CDR3 DNA: TGTGCCAGCAGCTTAGGGCGGGGGCTGCGGAACACTGAAGCTTTCTTT.

This chain joins TRBV28 and TRBJ1-2; 9 bases agree with TRBD1. Per germline, CDR1 MDHEN and CDR2 SYDVKM. This CDR3 region has 15 residues. V shed 6 bases and J 7 bases; nucleotides not matched to a gene: 12. The CDR3: CASSSYTGGEGGYTF. The CDR3 nucleotides read TGTGCCAGCAGCAGCTATACAGGGGGCGAAGGTGGCTACACCTTC.

The V call is TRBV6-2 or TRBV6-3, the J call TRBJ2-7, with D maybe TRBD1 (5 bases). The ends were cut back, 3 bases at V and 3 bases at J, with 12 bases in the middle. Germline V gene data show CDR1 as MNHEY and CDR2 as SVGEGT. The CDR3 is made up of 14 amino acids. This CDR3 is CASSYIGEYYEQYF. DNA for the CDR3: TGTGCCAGCAGTTATATAGGGGAATACTACGAGCAGTACTTC.

This clone was picked up a small number of times. The chain combines TRBV18 with TRBJ1-5; 8 bases line up with TRBD1. Germline V gene lookup returns CDR1 KGHSH and CDR2 LQKENI. The CDR3 has 15 amino acids. The ends lost 0 bases at V and 4 bases at J; junction bases unmatched: 2. CDR3 region: CASSPPGQANQPQHF. Written as DNA, the CDR3 is TGTGCCAGCTCACCACCGGGACAGGCAAATCAGCCCCAGCATTTT.

The chain carries TRBV9 and TRBJ1-3, with D maybe TRBD1 (5 bases). The germline V gene has CDR1 SGDLS and CDR2 YYNGEE. Deletions cut 1 base from V and 3 bases from J, with 14 bases between. CDR3 length equals 16 residues. CDR3 residues: CASSVSPGLVGNTIYF. CDR3 nucleotide sequence: TGTGCCAGCAGCGTAAGTCCAGGGCTAGTTGGAAACACCATATATTTT.

The gene calls are TRBV5-1 and TRBJ1-2, with TRBD1 identical over 7 bases. Trimming removed 1 base from V and 1 base from J; junction bases left unmatched: 4. The germline V gene has CDR1 SGHRS and CDR2 YFSETQ. This CDR3 is 15 amino acids long. CDR3 DNA sequence: TGCGCCAGCAGCTTGACAGGGGCAAATAACTATGGCTACACCTTC. Translated: CASSLTGANNYGYTF.

The rearrangement links TRBV19 to TRBJ1-1; D is possibly TRBD1 (6 bases). This CDR3 spans 15 amino acids. Trimming took 3 bases from V and 1 from J, leaving 12 bases between them. The germline V gene has CDR1 LNHDA and CDR2 SQIVND (reference sequence). The CDR3 region has the DNA TGTGCCAGTAGTATCGAGGGGACAAAGAACACTGAAGCTTTCTTT. This sequence encodes CASSIEGTKNTEAFF.

The chain links TRBV4-2 to TRBJ1-2; a possible D gene is TRBD1 (6 bases). Deletions cut 4 bases from V and 4 bases from J, with 25 bases between. Germline V gene sequence: CDR1 LGHNA, CDR2 YNFKEQ. The CDR3 totals 18 residues. The CDR3 loop is CASSPSDTGTKTFYGYTF. In nucleotides, the CDR3 is TGTGCCAGCAGCCCTTCAGACACAGGGACTAAAACCTTCTATGGCTACACCTTC.

The gene calls are TRBV24-1 and TRBJ1-1, with a weak D call TRBD1 (5 bases). Germline CDR1 reads KGHDR; CDR2 reads SFDVKD. The CDR3 runs 14 residues. Trimming cost V 2 bases and J 5 bases, with 11 bases left between them. The CDR3 nucleotides read TGTGCCACCAGTGATTCAATGGGGGGGACTGAAGCTTTCTTT. The encoded protein is CATSDSMGGTEAFF.

This chain uses TRBV2 with TRBJ1-6; D unclear. The CDR3 loop spans 16 amino acids. Germline V gene lookup returns CDR1 SNHLY and CDR2 FYNNEI. V lost 2 bases to trimming and J lost 0 bases, with 8 bases between them. Here the CDR3 reads CASSERPSSYNSPLHF. The CDR3 region has the DNA TGTGCCAGCAGTGAACGCCCCAGCTCCTATAATTCACCCCTCCACTTT. The full variable domain, completed using reference TRBV2 and TRBJ1-6, is EPEVTQTPSHQVTQMGQEVILRCVPISNHLYFYWYRQILGQKVEFLVSFYNNEISEKSEIFDDQFSVERPDGSNFTLKIRSTKLEDSAMYFCASSERPSSYNSPLHFGNGTRLTVT.

V is TRBV28 and J is TRBJ1-5, with 7 nucleotides matching TRBD1. V dropped 6 bases and J dropped 7; count of bases not matched to a gene: 12. The CDR3 is 15 amino acids. Germline V CDR1 and CDR2: MDHEN, SYDVKM. This CDR3 reads CASSRPRQGGQPQHF. The CDR3 DNA reads TGTGCCAGCAGCAGACCTCGACAGGGCGGACAGCCCCAGCATTTT.

This chain connects TRBV5-4 to TRBJ2-7; 11 bases agree with TRBD2. This CDR3 has 16 residues. With V trimmed by 3 bases and J by 3 bases, 8 bases remained unmatched. Germline V gives CDR1 SGHNT, CDR2 YYREEE (reference sequence). CDR3 loop: CASSSPGTSGRYEQYF. The CDR3 bases are TGTGCCAGCAGCTCCCCCGGGACTAGCGGCCGCTACGAGCAGTACTTC. The full variable domain, completed using reference TRBV5-4 and TRBJ2-7, is ETGVTQSPTHLIKTRGQQVTLRCSSQSGHNTVSWYQQALGQGPQFIFQYYREEENGRGNFPPRFSGLQFPNYSSELNVNALELDDSALYLCASSSPGTSGRYEQYFGPGTRLTVT.

The V and J genes are TRBV15 and TRBJ2-3; TRBD2 agrees at 9 bases. CDR3 length: 18 residues. J was trimmed by 6 bases and V by 2 bases; bases with no gene match: 15. Germline V lookup: CDR1 LNHNV, CDR2 YYDKDF (reference sequence). In DNA form, the CDR3 reads TGTGCCACCAGCAGATTTCGACTAGCGGATTTGGAAACCGATACGCAGTATTTT. It codes for CATSRFRLADLETDTQYF.

The V and J genes are TRBV9 and TRBJ1-1, with 7 bases aligning to TRBD1. Germline V gene sequence: CDR1 SGDLS, CDR2 YYNGEE. J was trimmed by 1 base and V by 4 bases; bases with no gene match: 7. The CDR3 has 15 residues. In nucleotides, the CDR3 is TGTGCCAGCAGCAAAGCAGGGGGAGGGAACACTGAAGCTTTCTTT. Encoded protein: CASSKAGGGNTEAFF.

V and J are TRBV24-1 and TRBJ2-3; TRBD2 agrees at 9 bases. J was trimmed by 1 base and V by 6 bases; bases with no gene match: 16. Looked up from germline, CDR1 is KGHDR and CDR2 is SFDVKD. CDR3 length: 19 amino acids. CDR3: CATSSSGIAGGRGTDTQYF. CDR3 sequence (DNA): TGTGCCACCAGTTCCTCAGGGATCGCGGGAGGGCGTGGCACAGATACGCAGTATTTT.

The V call is TRBV28, the J call TRBJ2-1; no firm D call. The V gene lost 9 bases and the J gene lost 9 bases, with 21 bases spanning the gap. Per germline, CDR1 MDHEN and CDR2 SYDVKM. This CDR3 contains 14 residues. CDR3 in amino acids: CARLILLVDGEQFF. The CDR3 bases are TGTGCCAGGCTAATTTTGCTAGTAGATGGTGAGCAGTTCTTC.

The V gene is TRBV7-8, the J gene TRBJ1-6; TRBD1 matches at 9 bases. Losses at the gene ends were 6 bases for V and 6 bases for J; bases not matched to a gene: 6. The CDR3 spans 15 residues. Germline CDR1 and CDR2: SGHVS and FQNEAQ. CDR3 region: CASSFDRGFNSPLHF. The CDR3 nucleotides read TGTGCCAGCAGTTTCGACAGGGGGTTTAATTCACCCCTCCACTTT.

The chain carries TRBV14 and TRBJ2-1; weak D call: TRBD2 (6 bases). The CDR3 runs 17 residues. V gave up 1 base and J gave up 0 bases, with 13 bases separating them. CDR1 is SGHDN, CDR2 FVKESK, per germline. The CDR3: CASSQVGGVSSYNEQFF. Written as DNA, the CDR3 is TGTGCCAGCAGCCAAGTTGGCGGGGTGAGCTCCTACAATGAGCAGTTCTTC. Drawing the rest from reference TRBV14 and TRBJ2-1, the complete variable domain is EAGVTQFPSHSVIEKGQTVTLRCDPISGHDNLYWYRRVMGKEIKFLLHFVKESKQDESGMPNNRFLAERTGGTYSTLKVQPAELEDSGVYFCASSQVGGVSSYNEQFFGPGTRLTVL.

By share, this clone counts as medium-sized. The CDR3 region has the DNA TGTGCCAGCAGTTTATCTAAGGGGGCGAGAGCTAACTATGGCTACACCTTC. Its protein is CASSLSKGARANYGYTF. This chain joins TRBV27 and TRBJ1-2, with 7 bases aligning to TRBD1. Trimming at V came to 0 bases and at J to 0 bases, leaving 7 bases not matched to a gene. This CDR3 is built from 17 residues. Germline V gives CDR1 MNHEY, CDR2 SMNVEV (reference sequence).